This entry is about one T cell receptor beta chain. Antigen: not known. Assay execution proceeded at the deep level. Some clones are missing from TCRdb's copy, which holds only in-frame ones; the method was immunoSEQ multiplex PCR. The sample records roughly 2 million clones, about 94% being singletons. This sample stems from a study of shared clonotypes between healthy human individuals. CD45RO-negative CD8 cells positively selected for CCR7 made up the naive population, which excluded terminally differentiated effector memory CD45RA+ cells. Donors comprised healthy HIV-negative adults lacking recent acute infections or vaccinations. The study's findings and limits: The study found lower generation probabilities in non-shared clonotypes than in those shared by all four donors.

Per the germline V gene, CDR1 is SGDLS and CDR2 is YYNGEE. The CDR3 is made up of 15 amino acids. Trimming cost V 4 bases and J 5 bases, with 13 bases left between them. The receptor comes from a man between 18 and 35 years old in good health. Sequenced input: naive CD8+ T cells sorted from blood. V gene TRBV9 combines with J gene TRBJ1-6; unclear D gene. The CDR3 region is CASSQDPGNNSPLHF. The CDR3 DNA reads as TGTGCCAGCAGCCAAGACCCGGGGAATAATTCACCCCTCCACTTT.